This T cell receptor beta chain was sequenced for a study of vaccination and CD4 T cells after COVID-19 (dated by TCRdb to between 2020 and 2023). Regarding the research as a whole: Every convalescent patient had a positive nasal swab PCR test for SARS-CoV-2, with mild disease in 9 or 10 patients and severe disease in one. In the convalescent cohort there were six males and four females, among whom were two Hispanic individuals, seven Caucasians, two Asians and one multiracial person. Participants received two doses of either the Pfizer-BioNTech BNT162b2 vaccine (n=8) or the Moderna mRNA-1273 vaccine (n=2). Post-COVID blood samples from convalescent patients were collected a median of roughly 100 days after diagnosis, with a range of about 30 to 170 days. Post-vaccine blood samples were taken a median of around 70 days after the second vaccine dose, with a range of about 13 to 241 days. The cultures were stimulated with overlapping spike peptide pools from SARS-CoV-2 and from the common cold coronaviruses HCoV-NL63, HCoV-OC43 and HCoV-229E. Control cultures used a CEFX viral epitope pool as positive control, an HIV-1 Nef peptide pool as negative control, or no peptide. The spike-specific CD4+ TCR repertoire was compared before and after mRNA vaccination in fewer than eleven COVID-19 convalescent patients and a handful of infection-naive healthy vaccine recipients. Study-level results and caveats: Only a relatively small number of convalescent patients were included in the study, and early timepoints following natural infection were not analyzed. Of the vaccine-specific clones found in convalescent patients, nearly all (304 of 307) were mono-reactive for SARS-CoV-2 spike instead of being cross-reactive with common cold coronaviruses. The median count of SARS-CoV-2-reactive clonotypes went up from 20 to 25 after infection to a few dozen after vaccination, although the change was not significant. Among convalescent patients, a median around 89% of the SARS-CoV-2-reactive clones seen after vaccination appeared only after vaccination, which suggests priming specific to the vaccine.

From its cysteine to its phenylalanine, the CDR3 spans 13 amino acids. CDR3 DNA is the only sequence kept; it has 39 bases, read in frame from the first base. At the junction V is shortened by 5 bases and J by 0 bases, with 6 bases in between. The germline V gene sets CDR1 to SGHTA and CDR2 to FQGNSA. The sample's treatment or condition, from its label and the paper: roughly nine-day PBMC culture with coronavirus spike peptide pools or control peptides (ViraFEST assay). The ViraFEST assay, used in the study, expanded antigen-specific T cells with peptide pools and then identified the expanded clonotypes through TCR sequencing. Positive SARS-CoV-2 PCR tests in the convalescent patients dated from March to December 2020, before Alpha, Beta and Delta variants emerged in the United States. More than 1.5 million PBMCs per well were cultured in IMDM with roughly 5% human AB serum and 8 to 10 IU/ml IL-2, plus 10 ug/ml peptide pools. Half of the culture medium was replaced with fresh IL-2-containing medium on days 3 and 7. CD4+ T cells were isolated after approximately ten days of culture through negative selection using the EasySep CD4+ T cell isolation kit. Ficoll-Paque Plus gradient centrifugation was used to isolate PBMCs from whole blood, and the isolated PBMCs were then either used fresh or cryopreserved at -140C. In general, triplicate wells were set up for every culture condition.

Note on this clonotype: The clone's antigen remains unknown. The input lacks base qualities; no much larger clone sits a single base away.

Libraries were made using PCR. TCR sequencing of DNA from cultured CD4+ T cells used the Oncomine TCR Beta short-read assay at the Johns Hopkins FTIC core. The QIAamp micro DNA kit was used to extract genomic DNA from the cultured CD4+ T cells. The Oncomine TCR Beta libraries from cultured CD4+ T cells were pooled using unique dual indexes and then sequenced on an Illumina iSeq 100. The original methods were these. Non-productive sequences were removed, and CDR3s not starting with C, not ending with F or W, or shorter than 7 amino acids were discarded. Antigen-specific clonotypes were identified using the MANAFEST web application through comparison of peptide-stimulated wells with reference and other culture wells. For a clone to be called positive, the clone needed an FDR below 0.05, an odds ratio above 5, and a productive frequency above 0.1% in at least two of three replicate wells. Clonotypes that were significantly expanded in both SARS-CoV-2 spike wells and at least one common cold coronavirus spike condition were defined as cross-reactive. Similarity between CDR3 sequences was evaluated in R version 3.6.1 using Levenshtein distances (stringdist) and unrooted phylogenetic trees (ape). The public reads were reprocessed in TCRdb via fastp at Q25 and MiXCR, keeping in-frame beta chains. Records with the same CDR3 protein are collapsed into one entry carrying the most frequent genes and DNA. TCRdb, not the original authors, processed these V and J calls. The sample includes over 9,000 distinct CDR3 sequences, with under 30% observed a single time. The ten largest clones add up to roughly 13% of the sample.

The specimen comprised CD4+ T cells from blood, cultured in vitro, sampled after SARS-CoV-2 vaccination. The clonotype comes from a human donor who had recovered from COVID-19. The rearranged segments are TRBV7-2 and TRBJ2-3, with TRBD1 tentatively as D gene (6 bases match). The encoded CDR3 is CASSRGSTDTQYF. The DNA reads TGTGCCAGCAGCAGGGGGAGCACAGATACGCAGTATTTT.